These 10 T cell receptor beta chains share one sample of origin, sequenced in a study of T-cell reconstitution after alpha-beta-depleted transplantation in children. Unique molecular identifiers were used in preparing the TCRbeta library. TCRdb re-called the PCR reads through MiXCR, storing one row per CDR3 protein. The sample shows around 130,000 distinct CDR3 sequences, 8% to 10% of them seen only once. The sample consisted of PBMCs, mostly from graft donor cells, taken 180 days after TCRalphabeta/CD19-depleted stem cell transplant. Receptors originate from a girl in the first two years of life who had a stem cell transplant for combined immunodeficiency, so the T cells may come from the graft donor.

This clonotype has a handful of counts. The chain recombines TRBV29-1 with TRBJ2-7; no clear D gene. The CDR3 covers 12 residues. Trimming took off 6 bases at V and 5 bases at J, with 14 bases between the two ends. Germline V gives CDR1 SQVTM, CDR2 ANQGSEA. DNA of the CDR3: TGCAGCGTCACCGTGGTATCGAACGAGCAGTACTTC. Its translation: CSVTVVSNEQYF.

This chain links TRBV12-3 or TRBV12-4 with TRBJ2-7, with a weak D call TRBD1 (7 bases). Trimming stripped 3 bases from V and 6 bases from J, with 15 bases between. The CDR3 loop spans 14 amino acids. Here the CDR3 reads CASSLSPGGPEQYF. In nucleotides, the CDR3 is TGTGCCAGCAGTTTGTCCCCAGGGGGGCCCGAGCAGTACTTC.

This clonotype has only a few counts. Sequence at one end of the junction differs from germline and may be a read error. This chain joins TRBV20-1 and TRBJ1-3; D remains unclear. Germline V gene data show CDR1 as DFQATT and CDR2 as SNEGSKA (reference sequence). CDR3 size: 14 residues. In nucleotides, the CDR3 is TGTAGTGCTAGAGATCCCACTACTGGAAACACCATATATTTT. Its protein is CSARDPTTGNTIYF.

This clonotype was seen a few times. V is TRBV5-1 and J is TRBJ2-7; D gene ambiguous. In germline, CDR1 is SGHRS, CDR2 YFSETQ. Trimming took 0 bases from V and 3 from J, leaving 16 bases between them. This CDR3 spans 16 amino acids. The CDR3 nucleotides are TGCGCCAGCAGCTTGGGGATTCCTGAGGAGTTCTACGAGCAGTACTTC. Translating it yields CASSLGIPEEFYEQYF.

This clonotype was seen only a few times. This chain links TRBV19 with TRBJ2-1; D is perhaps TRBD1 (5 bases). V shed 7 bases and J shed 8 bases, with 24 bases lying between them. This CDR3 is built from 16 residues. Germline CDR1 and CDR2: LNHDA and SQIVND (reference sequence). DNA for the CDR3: TGTGCCAGTATTTCGACCTGGGCAGGGTCGGGTGATGAGCAGTTCTTC. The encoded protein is CASISTWAGSGDEQFF.

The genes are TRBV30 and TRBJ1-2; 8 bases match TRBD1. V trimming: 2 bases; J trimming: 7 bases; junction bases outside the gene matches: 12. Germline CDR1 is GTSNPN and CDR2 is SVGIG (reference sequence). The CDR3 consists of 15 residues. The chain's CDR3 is CAWSPLDRVRGGYTF. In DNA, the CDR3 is TGTGCCTGGAGTCCCCTGGACAGGGTCAGAGGTGGCTACACCTTC.

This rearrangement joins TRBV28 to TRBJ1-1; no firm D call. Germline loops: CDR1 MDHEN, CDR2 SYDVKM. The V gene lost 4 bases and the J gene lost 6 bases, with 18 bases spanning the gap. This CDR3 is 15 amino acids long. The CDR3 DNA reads TGTGCCAGCAGTTGGGCCGGAAGGTACAATGCTGAAGCTTTCTTT. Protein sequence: CASSWAGRYNAEAFF. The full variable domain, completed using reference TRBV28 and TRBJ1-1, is DVKVTQSSRYLVKRTGEKVFLECVQDMDHENMFWYRQDPGLGLRLIYFSYDVKMKEKGDIPEGYSVSREKKERFSLILESASTNQTSMYLCASSWAGRYNAEAFFGQGTRLTVV.

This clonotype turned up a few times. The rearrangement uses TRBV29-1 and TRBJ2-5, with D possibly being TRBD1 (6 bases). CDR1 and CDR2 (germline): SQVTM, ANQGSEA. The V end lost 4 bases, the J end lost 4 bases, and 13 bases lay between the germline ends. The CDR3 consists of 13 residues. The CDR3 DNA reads TGCAGCGTTGTCGCCAGGGGTGGAGAGACCCAGTACTTC. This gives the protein CSVVARGGETQYF.

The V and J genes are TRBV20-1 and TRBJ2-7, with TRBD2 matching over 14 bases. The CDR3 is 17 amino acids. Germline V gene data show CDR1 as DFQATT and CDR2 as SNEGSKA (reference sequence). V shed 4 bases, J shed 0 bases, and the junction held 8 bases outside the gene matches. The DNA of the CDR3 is TGCAGTGCTACTGGACTAGCGGGAGGATTCAGCTCCTACGAGCAGTACTTC. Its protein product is CSATGLAGGFSSYEQYF.

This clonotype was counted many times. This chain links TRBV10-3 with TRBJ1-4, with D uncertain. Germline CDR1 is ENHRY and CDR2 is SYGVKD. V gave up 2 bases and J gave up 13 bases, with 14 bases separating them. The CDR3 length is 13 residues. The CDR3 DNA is TGTGCCATCAGTGAGCCGACGGGCCGAGGACTGTTTTTT. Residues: CAISEPTGRGLFF.